A selection of T cell receptor beta chains follows, all from one sample in a study of early T cells in non-severe SARS-CoV-2 infection. TCRdb analysed the 5' RACE reads with MiXCR anew, one entry per CDR3 protein. The table includes tens of thousands of distinct CDR3 sequences, 4% to 5% detected once. The sequencing sample was made of whole blood. The origin of the receptors is an adult who was a healthcare worker with PCR-confirmed SARS-CoV-2 infection or an uninfected control (not recorded which). Both conserved end residues are part of each CDR3. The D gene is left open where the match is weak. Not every row has a clone size; where given, it reads once, few, many or a size class.

many	TRBJ2-1	.	TRBV5-1	CASSTGGQRYNEQFF	TGCGCCAGCTCAACTGGGGGACAAAGATACAATGAGCAGTTCTTC
many	TRBJ2-7	.	TRBV7-2	CASSLERNSYEQYF	TGTGCCAGCAGCTTAGAGAGGAACTCCTACGAGCAGTACTTC
.	TRBJ2-1	TRBD2	TRBV7-2	CASSLAPGGYNEQFF	TGTGCCAGCAGCTTAGCCCCGGGGGGCTACAATGAGCAGTTCTTC
many	TRBJ2-2	.	TRBV27	CASRTNTGELFF	TGTGCCAGCAGAACGAACACCGGGGAGCTGTTTTTT
many	TRBJ2-1	TRBD2	TRBV20-1	CSAPSRTGGHNEQFF	TGCAGTGCCCCGTCCCGCACGGGGGGGCATAATGAGCAGTTCTTC
many	TRBJ1-4	TRBD1	TRBV7-2	CASSAGQGGGKLFF	TGTGCCAGCAGCGCGGGACAGGGCGGGGGAAAACTGTTTTTT
medium-sized	TRBJ2-2	.	TRBV7-9	CASSLWGYTGELFF	TGTGCCAGCAGCTTATGGGGGTACACCGGGGAGCTGTTTTTT
many	TRBJ2-2	.	TRBV9	CASSPPGARDHGELFF	TGTGCCAGCAGCCCTCCGGGGGCGCGGGATCACGGGGAGCTGTTTTTT
many	TRBJ2-3	.	TRBV24-1	CATSDGPSIKTQYF	TGTGCCACCAGTGATGGCCCCTCAATCAAGACGCAGTATTTT
many	TRBJ2-7	.	TRBV9	CASSVGGETYEQYF	TGTGCCAGCAGCGTAGGCGGGGAAACCTACGAGCAGTACTTC
many	TRBJ2-3	TRBD2	TRBV7-8	CASSGTSGVNTDTQYF	TGTGCCAGCTCAGGGACTAGCGGGGTGAACACAGATACGCAGTATTTT
many	TRBJ1-1	TRBD1	TRBV27	CASRTGASRAFF	TGTGCCAGCCGGACAGGGGCTTCCAGGGCTTTCTTT
many	TRBJ1-2	TRBD1	TRBV5-4	CASRQGQGRYGYTF	TGTGCCAGCAGACAGGGACAGGGACGATATGGCTACACCTTC
many	TRBJ2-3	TRBD1	TRBV11-2	CASSPRQGGTDTQYF	TGTGCCAGCAGCCCAAGACAGGGAGGCACAGATACGCAGTATTTT
few	TRBJ2-3	TRBD1	TRBV27	CASSSTGWPTDTQYF	TGTGCCAGCAGTTCGACAGGGTGGCCCACAGATACGCAGTATTTT